Shown below are 27 T cell receptor beta chains from a single sample sequenced in a study of vaccination and CD4 T cells after COVID-19. Treatment in this sample: approximately 9-day PBMC culture with coronavirus spike peptide pools or control peptides (ViraFEST assay). For these receptors, no antigen is known. Sequence data for DNA of cultured CD4+ T cells were generated by the Oncomine TCR Beta short-read assay. TCRdb re-analysed the PCR reads in MiXCR, keeping a single row per CDR3 protein. The sample lists around 4,200 distinct CDR3 sequences, approximately 76% seen once, with less than 40% in the top ten. Sequencing used CD4+ T cells from blood, cultured in vitro. Receptors originate from a human donor who had recovered from COVID-19.

The rearrangement uses TRBV12-3 or TRBV12-4 and TRBJ1-2; D possibly corresponds to TRBD1 (5 bases). The V end was cut by 3 bases, the J end by 8 bases, with 13 bases between. The CDR3 totals 13 residues. The CDR3, as DNA: TGTGCCAGCAGTTTCGGGGGAGGGGACGGCTACACCTTC. Protein sequence: CASSFGGGDGYTF.

J is TRBJ2-3 and V is TRBV10-3, with a possible D match to TRBD1 (6 bases). Per the germline V gene, CDR1 is ENHRY and CDR2 is SYGVKD. The CDR3 has 14 amino acids. With 8 bases removed from V and 0 bases from J, the gap between germline ends came to 12 bases. Written as DNA, the CDR3 is TGTGCCATCGGTGGGCAGGGGAGCACAGATACGCAGTATTTT. Protein sequence: CAIGGQGSTDTQYF.

For this clonotype: One end of the junction fails to match germline, which may point to a read error. The chain has TRBV20-1 and TRBJ2-1; D remains ambiguous. Germline-derived CDR1 and CDR2 are DFQATT and SNEGSKA (reference sequence). The CDR3 covers 15 residues. The CDR3 region is CSAREPSASYSEQFF. As DNA, the CDR3 is TGCAGTGCTAGAGAACCGTCCGCCTCCTACAGTGAGCAGTTCTTC.

The rearrangement joins TRBV20-1 to TRBJ1-3; the D gene is possibly TRBD1 (5 bases). V was shortened by 3 bases and J by 8 bases, with 26 bases between the two germline ends. The CDR3 contains 17 residues. Germline CDR1 is DFQATT and CDR2 is SNEGSKA (reference sequence). The CDR3 reads CSARLPQIPGGVDTIYF. The CDR3 DNA reads TGCAGTGCTAGGCTCCCACAGATTCCGGGGGGAGTAGACACCATATATTTT.

By its share, this clonotype is large (0.1 to 1%). The rearrangement uses TRBV5-6 and TRBJ2-3, with D perhaps TRBD2 (7 bases). Germline values: CDR1 SGHDT, CDR2 YYEEEE. Trimming pared 4 bases from V and 2 bases from J, leaving 14 bases between. The CDR3 has 15 residues. The CDR3 protein is CASSIPGGLTDTQYF. As DNA, the CDR3 is TGTGCCAGCAGCATACCGGGGGGCCTCACAGATACGCAGTATTTT.

The chain recombines TRBV20-1 with TRBJ1-2; possibly TRBD1 for D (5 bases). The CDR3 is made up of 20 amino acids. The V and J ends lost 0 bases and 0 bases respectively, with 26 bases between them. Germline V CDR1 and CDR2: DFQATT, SNEGSKA (reference sequence). The CDR3 protein is CSARDNPAGLSLKANYGYTF. DNA of the CDR3: TGCAGTGCTAGAGATAATCCCGCAGGGTTGTCCCTAAAAGCTAACTATGGCTACACCTTC.

This clonotype was picked up a small number of times. No DNA is shown, since the ends of the CDR3 on it are uncertain; the CDR3 is the one TCRdb lists. The V and J genes are TRBV20-1 and TRBJ1-5. Germline-derived CDR1 and CDR2 are DFQATT and SNEGSKA (reference sequence). The CDR3 spans 14 residues, counting both ends. Here the CDR3 reads CSASFGPGNQPQHF.

This chain connects TRBV24-1 to TRBJ2-2; TRBD1 agrees at 7 bases. The V gene's germline CDR1 is KGHDR and CDR2 SFDVKD. This CDR3 is built from 16 residues. V dropped 2 bases and J dropped 2; count of bases not matched to a gene: 4. DNA for the CDR3: TGTGCCACCAGTGATTCTAGGACAGGCAACACCGGGGAGCTGTTTTTT. This sequence encodes CATSDSRTGNTGELFF.

Only a few counts were recorded for this clonotype. This chain joins TRBV20-1 and TRBJ1-2, with 7 positions matching TRBD1. The CDR3 length is 14 residues. In germline, CDR1 is DFQATT, CDR2 SNEGSKA (reference sequence). Germline trimming cut 5 bases from V and 0 bases from J; bases unmatched to any gene: 6. In DNA form, the CDR3 reads TGCAGTGCTGGGACAGCCGCCCCTAACTATGGCTACACCTTC. Its protein is CSAGTAAPNYGYTF.

The chain recombines TRBV6-1 with TRBJ1-1, with 7 nucleotides matching TRBD1. The length of the CDR3 is 13 residues. J was trimmed by 4 bases and V by 6 bases; bases with no gene match: 5. The V gene's germline CDR1 is MNHNS and CDR2 SASEGT. CDR3 in amino acids: CASSRGGGTEAFF. The CDR3 region has the DNA TGTGCCAGCAGCAGGGGGGGGGGCACTGAAGCTTTCTTT.

CDR3 coding DNA: TGTGCCAGCAGCTTAAGTCAAGGCTCTGGAAACACCATATATTTT. Amino acid sequence: CASSLSQGSGNTIYF. The chain is built from TRBV7-9 and TRBJ1-3; D uncertain. Trimming shortened V by 2 bases and J by 0 bases, and 8 bases separated the two germline ends. The CDR3 length is 15 residues. CDR1 and CDR2 (germline): SEHNR, FQNEAQ (reference sequence).

This clonotype was detected a few times. The chain has TRBV27 and TRBJ1-5; TRBD1 aligns across 7 bases. Trimming at V came to 6 bases and at J to 5 bases, leaving 4 bases not matched to a gene. The CDR3 is made up of 13 amino acids. Germline CDR1 and CDR2: MNHEY and SMNVEV (reference sequence). CDR3 DNA: TGTGCCAGCAGCGACAGGGAGGATCAGCCCCAGCATTTT. Its protein product is CASSDREDQPQHF.

In the case of this clonotype: At one of its ends the junction is not consistent with the germline gene, which may arise from a read error. The CDR3 nucleotides are TGTGCCAGCAGCCAAGATTACAGGTCCTATCAGCCCCGGCATTTT. Translation: CASSQDYRSYQPRHF. The chain combines TRBV4-2 with TRBJ1-5; D might be TRBD1 (5 bases). This CDR3 region has 15 residues. From germline, CDR1 is LGHNA and CDR2 YNFKEQ.

This clonotype showed up just once. The CDR3 is CASSDSLRESFF. For the CDR3, the DNA is TGTGCCAGCAGTGACTCTCTGAGGGAATCTTTCTTT. The chain links TRBV6-4 to TRBJ1-1; D not certain. Germline values: CDR1 MRHNA, CDR2 SNTAGT. The CDR3 sequence is 12 residues long. V was trimmed by 0 bases and J by 12 bases, leaving 11 bases between them.

This clonotype has only a few counts. CDR3 sequence reads: CSARDRGLGYGYTF. In nucleotides, the CDR3 is TGCAGTGCTAGAGACAGGGGGCTTGGGTATGGCTACACCTTC. The V gene is TRBV20-1, the J gene TRBJ1-2; 8 bases agree with TRBD1. The ends lost 0 bases at V and 5 bases at J; junction bases unmatched: 5. There are 14 residues in the CDR3. Germline CDR1 is DFQATT and CDR2 is SNEGSKA (reference sequence).

V and J are TRBV6-5 and TRBJ1-1, with TRBD1 matching 11 bases. Losses at the gene ends were 2 bases for V and 8 bases for J; bases not matched to a gene: 7. The germline V gene has CDR1 MNHEY and CDR2 SVGAGI. This CDR3 spans 15 amino acids. In DNA, the CDR3 is TGTGCCAGCAGTTACCCGGGACAGGGGGTTATCGAAGCTTTCTTT. Translated, it gives CASSYPGQGVIEAFF.

The CDR3 DNA follows: TGTGCCAGCAGCGAGAGGGGGGCTAGGCAGCCCCAGCATTTT. It is translated as CASSERGARQPQHF. V usage is TRBV6-1 and J usage is TRBJ1-5, with TRBD1 as a possible D gene (6 bases). V lost 6 bases to trimming and J lost 7 bases, with 16 bases between them. This CDR3 comprises 14 residues. Germline values: CDR1 MNHNS, CDR2 SASEGT.

V and J are TRBV15 and TRBJ2-2; 10 bases line up with TRBD1. The CDR3 length is 15 residues. Trimming cost V 4 bases and J 6 bases; bases outside gene matches: 5. The germline V gene has CDR1 LNHNV and CDR2 YYDKDF (reference sequence). The CDR3 coding sequence is TGTGCCACCAGCAACTGGGGACAGGGGTCCGGGGAGCTGTTTTTT. Amino acid sequence: CATSNWGQGSGELFF.

This chain joins TRBV20-1 and TRBJ2-7, with 8 bases identical to TRBD1. This CDR3 region has 12 residues. The V segment lost 7 bases and the J segment 4 bases; nucleotides outside the gene matches: 6. Germline V gene data show CDR1 as DFQATT and CDR2 as SNEGSKA (reference sequence). The CDR3 coding sequence is TGCAGTGTTCACAGGGGGAAGTACGAGCAGTACTTC. Residues: CSVHRGKYEQYF.

The chain couples TRBV18 to TRBJ1-5; possible D gene TRBD1, 6 bases. Germline lookup yields CDR1 KGHSH and CDR2 LQKENI. The CDR3 contains 15 residues. Trimming left V 2 bases short and J 2 bases short, with 10 bases between. CDR3 nucleotide sequence: TGTGCCAGCTCACCAGGAGCAGGGGGCAATCAGCCCCAGCATTTT. Translation gives CASSPGAGGNQPQHF.

The chain uses TRBV18 and TRBJ2-7, with D perhaps matching TRBD2 (7 bases). The CDR3 is 17 amino acids. Germline CDR1 KGHSH, CDR2 LQKENI. V was pared by 1 base and J by 2 bases, with 18 bases between. CDR3 loop: CASSPRSRGAGAYEQYF. Here the CDR3 DNA reads TGTGCCAGCTCACCACGATCTCGGGGGGCCGGAGCCTACGAGCAGTACTTC.

Of note for this clonotype: This may arise from a read error, as a much more abundant clone is one base away. The chain employs TRBV7-3 and TRBJ1-1; D is uncertain. The CDR3 sequence is 13 residues long. CDR1 is SGHTA, CDR2 FQGTGA, per germline. CDR3 nucleotide sequence: TGTGCCAGCAGCTTAACGACGAACACTGAAGCTCTCTTT. As protein: CASSLTTNTEALF.

This chain connects TRBV24-1 to TRBJ2-2; 9 nucleotides agree with TRBD1. Germline CDR1 reads KGHDR; CDR2 reads SFDVKD. This CDR3 is 16 amino acids long. J lost 5 bases, V lost 3 bases, and 6 bases had no gene match. This CDR3 reads CATSDGDRVGTGELFF. In nucleotides, the CDR3 is TGTGCCACCAGTGATGGGGACAGGGTAGGGACCGGGGAGCTGTTTTTT.

The chain's CDR3 is CASSGGGTGLLSPLHF. DNA for the CDR3: TGCGCCAGCAGCGGGGGAGGGACAGGGCTGCTTTCACCCCTCCACTTT. The rearrangement joins TRBV5-1 to TRBJ1-6, with 9 bases that match TRBD1. The CDR3 sequence is 16 residues long. Germline V gene lookup returns CDR1 SGHRS and CDR2 YFSETQ. V trimming: 4 bases; J trimming: 9 bases; junction bases outside the gene matches: 11.

The chain recombines TRBV7-3 with TRBJ1-2, with D unclear. Germline CDR1 is SGHTA and CDR2 is FQGTGA. V lost 3 bases and J 5 bases, leaving 16 bases between the germline ends. This CDR3 region has 15 residues. The CDR3 is CASSFLGIISYGYTF. CDR3 bases: TGTGCCAGCAGCTTCCTGGGCATTATATCTTATGGCTACACCTTC.

The chain employs TRBV6-1 and TRBJ2-2, with no clear D. Germline V CDR1 and CDR2: MNHNS, SASEGT. This CDR3 is 15 amino acids long. Trimming took 7 bases from V and 4 from J, leaving 16 bases between them. CDR3 in amino acids: CASTFDAASTGELFF. CDR3 nucleotide sequence: TGTGCCAGCACCTTTGACGCGGCGAGCACCGGGGAGCTGTTTTTT.

The chain recombines TRBV7-3 with TRBJ2-3; possibly TRBD1 for D (5 bases). Deletions cut 1 base from V and 1 base from J, with 9 bases between. The CDR3 totals 15 residues. CDR1 and CDR2 (germline): SGHTA, FQGTGA. The CDR3 loop is CASSLSGAGTDTQYF. In DNA, the CDR3 is TGTGCCAGCAGCTTAAGTGGGGCGGGCACAGATACGCAGTATTTT.